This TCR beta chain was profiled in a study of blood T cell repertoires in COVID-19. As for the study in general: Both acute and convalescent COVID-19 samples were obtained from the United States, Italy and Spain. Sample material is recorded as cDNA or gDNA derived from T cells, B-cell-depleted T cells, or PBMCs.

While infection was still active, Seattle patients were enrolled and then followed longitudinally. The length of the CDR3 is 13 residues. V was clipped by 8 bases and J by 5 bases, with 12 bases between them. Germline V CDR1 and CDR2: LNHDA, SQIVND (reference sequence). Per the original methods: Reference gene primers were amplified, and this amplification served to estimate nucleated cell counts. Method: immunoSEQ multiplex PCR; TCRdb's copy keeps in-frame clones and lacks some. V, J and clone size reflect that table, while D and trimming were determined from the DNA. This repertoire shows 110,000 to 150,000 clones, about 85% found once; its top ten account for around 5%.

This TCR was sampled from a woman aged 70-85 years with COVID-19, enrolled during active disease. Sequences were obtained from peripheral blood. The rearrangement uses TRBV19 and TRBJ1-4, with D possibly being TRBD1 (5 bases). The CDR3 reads CASRTSQNEKLFF. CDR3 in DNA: TGTGCCAGTCGGACATCGCAAAATGAAAAACTGTTTTTT. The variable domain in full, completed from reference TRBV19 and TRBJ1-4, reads DGGITQSPKYLFRKEGQNVTLSCEQNLNHDAMYWYRQDPGQGLRLIYYSQIVNDFQKGDIAEGYSVSREKKESFPLTVTSAQKNPTAFYLCASRTSQNEKLFFGSGTQLSVL.